The 18 T cell receptor beta chains presented below share a single source sample, sequenced in a study of cytomegalovirus exposure and HLA in healthy donors. In the PCR, 60 Vbeta and 13 Jbeta primers were used. Clones were sequenced by immunoSEQ multiplex PCR, and TCRdb holds only the in-frame ones, with some missing. Of nearly 200,000 clones listed, approximately 83% were seen once; the top ten hold roughly 0.098%. Sequencing input: PBMCs. The receptor source for this set is a boy aged 2 to 9 in good health and CMV-seronegative.

The CDR3 loop reads CASREGVGETQYF. CDR3 bases: TGTGCCAGCAGAGAGGGGGTTGGAGAGACCCAGTACTTC. The chain uses TRBV2 and TRBJ2-5, with D possibly TRBD1 on 6 matching bases. The V gene's germline CDR1 is SNHLY and CDR2 FYNNEI. V gave up 6 bases and J gave up 4 bases, with 12 bases separating them. The CDR3 is made up of 13 amino acids. The whole variable domain, filled in from reference TRBV2 and TRBJ2-5, reads EPEVTQTPSHQVTQMGQEVILRCVPISNHLYFYWYRQILGQKVEFLVSFYNNEISEKSEIFDDQFSVERPDGSNFTLKIRSTKLEDSAMYFCASREGVGETQYFGPGTRLLVL.

The chain joins TRBV7-2 to TRBJ1-5; the D is unclear. From germline, CDR1 is SGHTA and CDR2 FQGNSA. The CDR3 has 13 residues. The V end lost 1 base, the J end lost 8 bases, and 9 bases lay between the germline ends. The CDR3 sequence is CASSLGASKPQHF. CDR3 DNA sequence: TGTGCCAGCAGCTTAGGGGCGAGCAAGCCCCAGCATTTT.

This clone has just one count. The CDR3 coding sequence is TGTGCCAGCAGCTCGGACAGGGGGCAAGAGACCCAGTACTTC. Amino acids: CASSSDRGQETQYF. The chain carries TRBV21-1 and TRBJ2-5; TRBD1, the table's D call, was not compared with the DNA. TRBV21-1 has pseudogene status. The CDR3 totals 14 residues.

This chain uses TRBV27 with TRBJ2-7, with a possible D match to TRBD1 (6 bases). V lost 3 bases and J lost 6, with 12 bases in between. The CDR3 is 13 residues long. The germline gives CDR1 MNHEY, CDR2 SMNVEV (reference sequence). In DNA form, the CDR3 reads TGTGCCAGCAGTTTGGACAGTCAAGGCGAGCAGTACTTC. This encodes CASSLDSQGEQYF.

This chain connects TRBV27 to TRBJ2-1, with 10 nucleotides matching TRBD1. V was pared by 7 bases and J by 6 bases, with 21 bases of the junction left unmatched. Germline CDR1 reads MNHEY; CDR2 reads SMNVEV (reference sequence). The CDR3 is made up of 19 amino acids. CDR3 DNA: TGTGCCAGCACCCGACCGGGACAGGGGTCGTTGGGGACAATCAATGAGCAGTTCTTC. This encodes CASTRPGQGSLGTINEQFF.

The V and J genes are TRBV6-5 and TRBJ1-2, with TRBD1 matching over 9 bases. Germline-derived CDR1 and CDR2 are MNHEY and SVGAGI. The V and J ends lost 2 bases and 2 bases, in that order; junction bases with no gene match: 3. This CDR3 comprises 15 residues. CDR3 nucleotides: TGTGCCAGCAGTTACCGGACAGGGGAGAACTATGGCTACACCTTC. This translates into CASSYRTGENYGYTF.

In the case of this clone: This sample also contains other DNA sequences that code for the same CDR3. The V gene is TRBV5-3, the J gene TRBJ1-5, with 7 bases lining up with TRBD1. TRBV5-3 is annotated as an ORF whose role is uncertain. There are 15 residues in the CDR3. With V trimmed by 4 bases and J by 4 bases, 8 bases remained unmatched. CDR3 in DNA: TGTGCCAGAAGCACCGCGACAGGGCCGAATCAGCCCCAGCATTTT. It encodes CARSTATGPNQPQHF.

This clone was recorded once. The chain couples TRBV5-4 to TRBJ2-5; 8 positions match TRBD1. The J call may be faulty, since TRBJ2-7 better matches the DNA end. CDR1 and CDR2 from the germline V gene are SGHNT and YYREEE (reference sequence). The CDR3 loop spans 14 amino acids. CDR3 DNA: TGTGCCAGCAGCTTCGGGGACAGGTCCTACGAGCAGTACTTC. It yields the protein CASSFGDRSYEQYF.

The chain links TRBV18 to TRBJ2-1; 7 bases fit TRBD1. The CDR3 is made up of 16 amino acids. V lost 3 bases to trimming and J lost 11 bases; unmatched junction nucleotides: 16. CDR1 KGHSH and CDR2 LQKENI come from the germline V gene. CDR3 sequence: CASSPRGQAGYDKQFF. CDR3 coding DNA: TGTGCCAGCTCACCCCGCGGACAGGCAGGATATGATAAGCAGTTCTTC. The full variable domain, in which reference TRBV18 and TRBJ2-1 provide the parts outside the CDR3, is NAGVMQNPRHLVRRRGQEARLRCSPMKGHSHVYWYRQLPEEGLKFMVYLQKENIIDESGMPKERFSAEFPKEGPSILRIQQVVRGDSAAYFCASSPRGQAGYDKQFFGPGTRLTVL.

The gene calls are TRBV6-6 and TRBJ1-1; 8 bases are a match to TRBD1. This CDR3 is built from 13 residues. Per the germline V gene, CDR1 is MNHNY and CDR2 is SVGAGI (reference sequence). The V and J ends lost 5 bases and 11 bases, in that order; junction bases with no gene match: 10. CDR3 coding DNA: TGTGCCAGCAGTGAGCGGGACAGGTCACGGGCTTTCTTT. Translated, it gives CASSERDRSRAFF.

The chain carries TRBV7-2 and TRBJ2-7, with unresolved D. The V end lost 3 bases, the J end lost 0 bases, and 12 bases lay between the germline ends. The CDR3 length is 15 residues. Germline V gene sequence: CDR1 SGHTA, CDR2 FQGNSA. CDR3 protein: CASSFGVVSSYEQYF. In nucleotides, the CDR3 is TGTGCCAGCAGCTTTGGAGTTGTCAGCTCCTACGAGCAGTACTTC.

This clone came up once. The V call is TRBV7-9, the J call TRBJ2-3; TRBD2 is a possible D gene (5 bases). V was pared by 3 bases and J by 0 bases, with 10 bases between. The CDR3 has 15 residues. CDR1 SEHNR and CDR2 FQNEAQ come from the germline V gene (reference sequence). CDR3 DNA: TGTGCCAGCAGCTTCGAGGGCTCTAGCACAGATACGCAGTATTTT. This gives the protein CASSFEGSSTDTQYF.

The chain's CDR3 is CASSSQGGLGGYTF. As DNA, the CDR3 is TGTGCCAGCAGTTCACAGGGGGGGTTGGGCGGCTACACCTTC. V usage is TRBV7-2 and J usage is TRBJ1-2, with 8 nucleotides matching TRBD1. Germline trimming cut 6 bases from V and 8 bases from J; bases unmatched to any gene: 11. Germline V gene sequence: CDR1 SGHTA, CDR2 FQGNSA. The CDR3 extends over 14 amino acids.

The chain joins TRBV27 to TRBJ2-3; D remains ambiguous. The germline gives CDR1 MNHEY, CDR2 SMNVEV (reference sequence). The V end was cut by 4 bases, the J end by 3 bases, with 8 bases between. The CDR3 loop spans 13 amino acids. CDR3 residues: CASSSPYTDTQYF. DNA of the CDR3: TGTGCCAGCAGTTCACCCTATACAGATACGCAGTATTTT.

This chain links TRBV28 with TRBJ2-1; TRBD2 matches 13 bases. Trimming removed 5 bases from V and 7 bases from J; junction bases left unmatched: 5. Germline CDR1 is MDHEN and CDR2 is SYDVKM. The CDR3 covers 15 residues. The CDR3 DNA sequence: TGTGCCAGCAGTCGGACTAGCGGGGGCCCTAATGAGCAGTTCTTC. Amino acids: CASSRTSGGPNEQFF.

This chain connects TRBV2 to TRBJ2-5; TRBD2 aligns across 11 bases. CDR1 and CDR2 (germline): SNHLY, FYNNEI. The length of the CDR3 is 15 residues. J lost 7 bases, V lost 8 bases, and 12 bases had no gene match. CDR3 nucleotide sequence: TGTGCCAGCGAACTTCGGGGTAGCGGGGGGGGGACCCAGTACTTC. Protein: CASELRGSGGGTQYF.

The V and J genes are TRBV5-4 and TRBJ1-5, with 7 bases aligning to TRBD1. Germline values: CDR1 SGHNT, CDR2 YYREEE (reference sequence). This CDR3 region has 15 residues. Trimming took 4 bases from V and 1 from J; bases not matched to a gene: 5. CDR3 in amino acids: CASSPQGKSNQPQHF. The CDR3 DNA is TGTGCCAGCAGCCCACAGGGGAAAAGCAATCAGCCCCAGCATTTT.

V usage is TRBV5-4 and J usage is TRBJ1-6; no clear D. Trimming stripped 3 bases from V and 9 bases from J, with 16 bases between. This CDR3 has 15 residues. Germline CDR1 is SGHNT and CDR2 is YYREEE (reference sequence). The CDR3 nucleotides are TGTGCCAGCAGCTCCTACCGCGGGAGTGGTTCACCCCTCCACTTT. It translates to CASSSYRGSGSPLHF.